Detailed here is one TCR beta chain. The data stem from a study of siplizumab effects on memory and regulatory T cells. CDR3 length equals 14 residues. V lost 3 bases to trimming and J lost 3 bases, with 9 bases between them. Germline-derived CDR1 and CDR2 are KGHSH and LQKENI. Using immunoSEQ multiplex PCR, the repertoire was profiled, and TCRdb retains in-frame clones only, with some absent. The sample yields some 100,000 clones, about 90% seen once. This chain connects TRBV18 to TRBJ2-1; maybe TRBD2 (6 bases). This TCR came from a human donor in good health. Sequenced sample: non-Treg CD4+ T cells sorted from blood. DNA for the CDR3: TGTGCCAGCTCACCGGGACTGGACTACAATGAGCAGTTCTTC. The encoded protein is CASSPGLDYNEQFF. Full variable domain (outside the CDR3, taken from reference TRBV18 and TRBJ2-1): NAGVMQNPRHLVRRRGQEARLRCSPMKGHSHVYWYRQLPEEGLKFMVYLQKENIIDESGMPKERFSAEFPKEGPSILRIQQVVRGDSAAYFCASSPGLDYNEQFFGPGTRLTVL.